This T cell receptor (beta chain) was sequenced for a study of blood T cell repertoires in COVID-19. Patients at the Seattle site were enrolled during active infection and followed longitudinally. As originally analysed: Amplified reference gene primers provided the basis for estimating nucleated cell counts. The repertoire was sequenced with immunoSEQ multiplex PCR; TCRdb's copy has only in-frame clones and lacks some. The V and J calls and clone size come from that table; D and trimming were worked out from the DNA. The sample yields 250,000 to 400,000 clones, 90% seen once. V was shortened by 2 bases and J by 5 bases, with 10 bases between the two germline ends. The CDR3 has 13 residues. Looked up from germline, CDR1 is MGHDK and CDR2 is SYGVNS.

This chain links TRBV25-1 with TRBJ2-7; maybe TRBD2 (5 bases). Sequencing was carried out using peripheral blood. This TCR was recovered from a woman in her thirties with COVID-19, enrolled during active disease. The CDR3 bases are TGTGCCAGCAGTGAAAATTTGCGGGACGAGCAGTACTTC. It codes for CASSENLRDEQYF.